The text below deals with one TCR beta chain. Per germline, CDR1 LGHDT and CDR2 YNNKEL (reference sequence). V was clipped by 8 bases and J by 3 bases; unmatched bases: 9. The CDR3 contains 14 residues. Assay used: immunoSEQ multiplex PCR; TCRdb lists only in-frame clones, some missing. The profile shows over 100,000 clones, over 85% of them singletons. These data come from a study of T cell responses to AZD1222 COVID-19 vaccine. The chain is built from TRBV3-1 (or the pseudogene TRBV3-2) and TRBJ2-7; 8 bases align to TRBD1. This receptor was obtained from an adult in good health. This sample comprised peripheral blood, obtained on day 0 of AZD1222 vaccination. The CDR3 sequence: CASASPGQVYEQYF. CDR3 DNA: TGTGCCAGCGCTAGTCCGGGACAGGTCTACGAGCAGTACTTC.